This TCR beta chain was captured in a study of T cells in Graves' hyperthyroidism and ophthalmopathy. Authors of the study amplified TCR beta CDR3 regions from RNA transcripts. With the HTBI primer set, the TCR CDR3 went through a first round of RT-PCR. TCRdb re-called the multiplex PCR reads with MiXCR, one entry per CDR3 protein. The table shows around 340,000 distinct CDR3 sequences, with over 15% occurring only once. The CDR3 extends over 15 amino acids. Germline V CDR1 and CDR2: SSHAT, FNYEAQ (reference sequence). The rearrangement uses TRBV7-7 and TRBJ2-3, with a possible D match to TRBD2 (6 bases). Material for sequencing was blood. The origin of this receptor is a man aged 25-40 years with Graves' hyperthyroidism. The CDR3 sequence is CASSPSGDPTDTQYF. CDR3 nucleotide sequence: TGTGCTAGCTCACCTTCGGGAGACCCCACAGATACGCAGTATTTT.